This entry is about one TCR beta chain. What it binds is unknown. The protocol was immunoSEQ multiplex PCR, while the TCRdb copy is restricted to in-frame clones and leaves out a portion. The sample consists of 15,000 to 20,000 clones, almost 90% of them appearing once. These data are taken from a study of T cells in localized non-small cell lung cancer. This CDR3 region has 15 residues. V lost 6 bases, J lost 3 bases, and 20 bases lay in between. The germline V gene encodes CDR1 SQVTM and CDR2 ANQGSEA. Study-wide points: The study linked higher blood T cell density to longer overall survival. Tumor samples were not multi-region, leaving intratumor heterogeneity unexcluded. It was uninvolved adjacent lung that showed the highest T cell clonality, exceeding tumor. Turning up in adjacent lung were a median around 60 of the top 100 tumor clones.

This chain uses TRBV29-1 with TRBJ1-1; D unresolved. This clonotype originated in a woman between 35 and 70 years old with stage III lung adenocarcinoma. The sequenced sample was peripheral blood mononuclear cells, obtained before any cancer treatment. The CDR3 nucleotides are TGCAGCGTCAACCTCCCCGCGGACGTGGACACTGAAGCTTTCTTT. It is translated as CSVNLPADVDTEAFF.